This T cell receptor (beta chain) came from a study of shared clonotypes between healthy human individuals. Across the whole study: Three plates were used per donor for CD4 naive, three for CD4 memory, two for CD8 naive and one for CD8 memory.

General study findings and limits: Of the naive CD4 clonotypes, around 4.9% were shared across four donors. Shared clonotypes across all four donors exceeded non-shared ones in generation probability.

TCRdb's table, derived via immunoSEQ multiplex PCR, lists solely in-frame clones and lacks some. The sample consists of some 500,000 clones, more than 95% of them appearing once. Germline CDR1 reads MDHEN; CDR2 reads SYDVKM. V gave up 8 bases and J gave up 0 bases; unmatched junction bases: 9. The CDR3 length is 16 residues. This clone was observed a single time. Its antigen is unidentified. The sample was naive CD4+ T cells sorted from blood. Stated subset: CD45RA+ positively selected. J is TRBJ2-4 and V is TRBV28; 8 positions match TRBD2. The receptor was isolated from a young woman in good health. CDR3 amino acids: CASGGGWTLAKNIQYF. The CDR3 DNA reads TGTGCCAGCGGCGGGGGGTGGACTCTAGCCAAAAACATTCAGTACTTC.